This record concerns one TCR beta chain sequence. V was clipped by 0 bases and J by 8 bases, with 15 bases between them. Germline assignment: CDR1 SGHRS and CDR2 YFSETQ. This CDR3 region has 15 residues. The sample is drawn from a study of CD8 T cells in Susac syndrome. Reverse transcription of about 0.45 to 1 ug RNA was performed with random hexamers. MiXCR, run by TCRdb on the immunoSEQ multiplex PCR reads, gives a single entry per CDR3 protein. The sample records 150,000 to 200,000 distinct CDR3 sequences, 95% being singletons. The J gene is TRBJ2-1, the V gene TRBV5-1; D tentatively reads TRBD1 or TRBD2 (5 bases each). The sample comprised CD8+ T cells from PBMCs. This clonotype was obtained from a human donor with multiple sclerosis. The CDR3 DNA reads as TGCGCCAGCAGCTTGGAGCTGGACAAAGCGGATGAGCAGTTCTTC. Translation: CASSLELDKADEQFF.